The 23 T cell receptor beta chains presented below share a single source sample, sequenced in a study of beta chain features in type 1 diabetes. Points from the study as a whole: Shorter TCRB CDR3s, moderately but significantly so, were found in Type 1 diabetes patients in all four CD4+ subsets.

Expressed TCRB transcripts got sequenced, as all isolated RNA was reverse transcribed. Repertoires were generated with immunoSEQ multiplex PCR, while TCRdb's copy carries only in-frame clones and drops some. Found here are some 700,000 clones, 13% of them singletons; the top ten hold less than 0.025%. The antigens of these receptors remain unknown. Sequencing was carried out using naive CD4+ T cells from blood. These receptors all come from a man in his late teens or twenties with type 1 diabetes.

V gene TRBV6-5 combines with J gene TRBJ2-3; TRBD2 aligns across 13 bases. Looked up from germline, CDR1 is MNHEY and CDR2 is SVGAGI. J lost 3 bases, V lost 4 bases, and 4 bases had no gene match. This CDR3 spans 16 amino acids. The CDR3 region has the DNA TGTGCCAGCAGTTTCGGACTAGCGGGGGTAACAGATACGCAGTATTTT. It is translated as CASSFGLAGVTDTQYF.

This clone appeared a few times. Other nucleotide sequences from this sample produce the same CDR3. CDR3 in amino acids: CASSLTGGTNEKLFF. CDR3 in DNA: TGCGCCAGCAGCTTAACAGGGGGCACTAATGAAAAACTGTTTTTT. This rearrangement joins TRBV5-1 to TRBJ1-4; 9 positions match TRBD1. CDR1 SGHRS and CDR2 YFSETQ come from the germline V gene. This CDR3 contains 15 residues. V trimming: 2 bases; J trimming: 2 bases; junction bases outside the gene matches: 1.

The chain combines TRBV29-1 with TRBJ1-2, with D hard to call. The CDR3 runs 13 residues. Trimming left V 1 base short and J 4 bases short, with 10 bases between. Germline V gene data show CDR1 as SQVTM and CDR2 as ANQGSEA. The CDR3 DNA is TGCAGCGTTGAAGGGCAGGAGGTCTATGGCTACACCTTC. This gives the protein CSVEGQEVYGYTF. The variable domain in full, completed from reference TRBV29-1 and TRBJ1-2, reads SAVISQKPSRDICQRGTSLTIQCQVDSQVTMMFWYRQQPGQSLTLIATANQGSEATYESGFVIDKFPISRPNLTFSTLTVSNMSPEDSSIYLCSVEGQEVYGYTFGSGTRLTVV.

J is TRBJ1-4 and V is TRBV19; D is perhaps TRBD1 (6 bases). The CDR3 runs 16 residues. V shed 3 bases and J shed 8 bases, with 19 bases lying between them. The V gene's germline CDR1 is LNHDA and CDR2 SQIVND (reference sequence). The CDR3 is CASSMGASDPGEKLFF. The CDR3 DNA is TGTGCCAGTAGTATGGGGGCTTCGGACCCGGGGGAAAAACTGTTTTTT. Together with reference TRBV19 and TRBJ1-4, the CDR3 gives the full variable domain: DGGITQSPKYLFRKEGQNVTLSCEQNLNHDAMYWYRQDPGQGLRLIYYSQIVNDFQKGDIAEGYSVSREKKESFPLTVTSAQKNPTAFYLCASSMGASDPGEKLFFGSGTQLSVL.

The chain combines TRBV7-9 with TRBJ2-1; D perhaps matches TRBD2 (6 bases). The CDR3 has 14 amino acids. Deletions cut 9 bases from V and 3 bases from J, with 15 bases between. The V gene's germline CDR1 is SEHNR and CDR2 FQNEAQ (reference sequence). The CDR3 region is CASRRKEGYNEQFF. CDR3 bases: TGTGCCAGTCGTCGCAAGGAGGGCTACAATGAGCAGTTCTTC.

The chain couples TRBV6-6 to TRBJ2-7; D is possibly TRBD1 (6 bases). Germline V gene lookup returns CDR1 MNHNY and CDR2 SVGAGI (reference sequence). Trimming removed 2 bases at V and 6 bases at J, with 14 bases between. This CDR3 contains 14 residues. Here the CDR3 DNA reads TGTGCCAGCAGTTACGCGGCAGGGGAGCGCGAGCAGTACTTC. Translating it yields CASSYAAGEREQYF.

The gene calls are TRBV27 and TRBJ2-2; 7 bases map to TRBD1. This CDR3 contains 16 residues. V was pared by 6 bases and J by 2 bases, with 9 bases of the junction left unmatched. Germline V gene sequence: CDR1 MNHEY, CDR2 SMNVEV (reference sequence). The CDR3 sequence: CASSTDRAFNTGELFF. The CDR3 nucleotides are TGTGCCAGCAGCACCGACAGGGCCTTCAACACCGGGGAGCTGTTTTTT.

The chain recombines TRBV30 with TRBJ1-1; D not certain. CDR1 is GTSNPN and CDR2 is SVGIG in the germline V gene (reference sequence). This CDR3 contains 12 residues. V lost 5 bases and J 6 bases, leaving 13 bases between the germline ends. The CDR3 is CAWVFGSAEAFF. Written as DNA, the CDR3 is TGTGCCTGGGTATTCGGTTCGGCTGAAGCTTTCTTT.

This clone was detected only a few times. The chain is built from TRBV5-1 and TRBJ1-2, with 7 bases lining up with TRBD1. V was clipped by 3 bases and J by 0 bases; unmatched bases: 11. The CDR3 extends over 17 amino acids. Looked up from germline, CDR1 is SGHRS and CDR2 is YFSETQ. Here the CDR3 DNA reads TGCGCCAGCAGCTCCCCAGGGGGAGACGGGGCTAACTATGGCTACACCTTC. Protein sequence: CASSSPGGDGANYGYTF.

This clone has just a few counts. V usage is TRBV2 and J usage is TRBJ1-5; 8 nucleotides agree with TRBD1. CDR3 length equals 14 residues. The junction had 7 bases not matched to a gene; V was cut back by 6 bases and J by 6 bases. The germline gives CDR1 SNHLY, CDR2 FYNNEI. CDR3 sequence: CASRERQGSQPQHF. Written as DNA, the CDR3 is TGTGCCAGCAGGGAACGACAGGGGAGTCAGCCCCAGCATTTT.

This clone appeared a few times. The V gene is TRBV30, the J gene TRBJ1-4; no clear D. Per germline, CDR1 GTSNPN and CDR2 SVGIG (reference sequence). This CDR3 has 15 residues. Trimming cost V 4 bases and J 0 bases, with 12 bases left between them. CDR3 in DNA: TGTGCCTGGAATGGCCCCACGGCAACTAATGAAAAACTGTTTTTT. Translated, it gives CAWNGPTATNEKLFF.

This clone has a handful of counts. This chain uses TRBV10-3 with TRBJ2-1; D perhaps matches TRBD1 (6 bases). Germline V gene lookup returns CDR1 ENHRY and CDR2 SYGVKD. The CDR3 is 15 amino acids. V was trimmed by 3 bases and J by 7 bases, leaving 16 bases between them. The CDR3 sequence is CAISDTRDTTNEQFF. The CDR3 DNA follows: TGTGCCATCAGTGATACACGGGACACCACTAATGAGCAGTTCTTC.

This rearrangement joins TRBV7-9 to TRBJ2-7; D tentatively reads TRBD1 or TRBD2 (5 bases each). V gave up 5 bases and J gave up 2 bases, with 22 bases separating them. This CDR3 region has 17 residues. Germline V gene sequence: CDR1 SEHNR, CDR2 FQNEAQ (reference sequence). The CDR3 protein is CASSPRGWYVGTYEQYF. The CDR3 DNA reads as TGTGCCAGCAGCCCCCGGGGCTGGTATGTAGGGACCTACGAGCAGTACTTC.

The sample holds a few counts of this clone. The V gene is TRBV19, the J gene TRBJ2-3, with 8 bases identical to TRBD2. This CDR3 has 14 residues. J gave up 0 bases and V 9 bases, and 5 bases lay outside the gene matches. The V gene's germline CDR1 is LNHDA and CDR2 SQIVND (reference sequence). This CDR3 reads CASGGVLSTDTQYF. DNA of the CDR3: TGTGCCAGCGGGGGGGTCTTAAGCACAGATACGCAGTATTTT.

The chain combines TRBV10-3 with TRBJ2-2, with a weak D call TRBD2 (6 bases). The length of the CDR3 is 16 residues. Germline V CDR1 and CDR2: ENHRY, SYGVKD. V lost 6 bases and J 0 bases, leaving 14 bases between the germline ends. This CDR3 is CAISSMGGPNTGELFF. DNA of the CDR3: TGTGCCATCAGCTCGATGGGGGGTCCGAACACCGGGGAGCTGTTTTTT.

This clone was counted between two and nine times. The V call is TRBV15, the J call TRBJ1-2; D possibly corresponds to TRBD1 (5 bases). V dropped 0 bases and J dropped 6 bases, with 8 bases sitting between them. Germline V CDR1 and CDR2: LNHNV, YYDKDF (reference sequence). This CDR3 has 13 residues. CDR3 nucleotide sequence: TGTGCCACCAGCAGAGATGTAGGGGATGGCTACACCTTC. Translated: CATSRDVGDGYTF.

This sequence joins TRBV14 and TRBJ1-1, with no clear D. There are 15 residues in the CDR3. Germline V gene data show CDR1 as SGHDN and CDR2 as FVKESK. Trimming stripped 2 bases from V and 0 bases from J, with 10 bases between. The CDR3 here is CASSQHTRMNTEAFF. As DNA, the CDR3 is TGTGCCAGCAGCCAACACACACGTATGAACACTGAAGCTTTCTTT.

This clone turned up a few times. CDR3: CASSQEVSGDRGSATQYF. In nucleotides, the CDR3 is TGTGCCAGCAGCCAAGAGGTATCGGGAGACAGGGGCTCGGCGACCCAGTACTTC. V and J are TRBV4-2 and TRBJ2-5; 8 bases align to TRBD1. CDR3 length: 18 amino acids. Trimming took 0 bases from V and 7 from J; bases not matched to a gene: 16. The germline gives CDR1 LGHNA, CDR2 YNFKEQ.

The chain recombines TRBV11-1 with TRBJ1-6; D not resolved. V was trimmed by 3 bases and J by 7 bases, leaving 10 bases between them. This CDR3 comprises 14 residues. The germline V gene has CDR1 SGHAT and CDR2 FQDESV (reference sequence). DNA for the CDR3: TGTGCCAGCAGCTTGGAGGAGATCAATTCACCCCTCCACTTT. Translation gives CASSLEEINSPLHF.

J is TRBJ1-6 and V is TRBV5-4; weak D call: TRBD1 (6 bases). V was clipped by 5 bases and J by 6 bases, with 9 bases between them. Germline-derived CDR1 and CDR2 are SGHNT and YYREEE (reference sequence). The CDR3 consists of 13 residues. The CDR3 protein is CASRDSFNSPLHF. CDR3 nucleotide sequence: TGTGCCAGCAGGGACAGTTTTAATTCACCCCTCCACTTT.

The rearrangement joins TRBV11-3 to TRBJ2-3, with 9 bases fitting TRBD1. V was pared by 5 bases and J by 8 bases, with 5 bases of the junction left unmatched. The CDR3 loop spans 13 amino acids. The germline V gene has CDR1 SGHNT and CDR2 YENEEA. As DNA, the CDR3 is TGTGCCAGCAGCCTGGGACAGGGCGGTACGCAGTATTTT. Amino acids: CASSLGQGGTQYF.

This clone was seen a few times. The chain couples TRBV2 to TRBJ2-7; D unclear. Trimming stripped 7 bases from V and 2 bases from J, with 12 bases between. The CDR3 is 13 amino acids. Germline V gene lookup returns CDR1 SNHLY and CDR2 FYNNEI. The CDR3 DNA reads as TGTGCCAGCATTCTCGCCCAAACCTACGAGCAGTACTTC. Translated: CASILAQTYEQYF. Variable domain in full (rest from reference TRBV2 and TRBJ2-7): EPEVTQTPSHQVTQMGQEVILRCVPISNHLYFYWYRQILGQKVEFLVSFYNNEISEKSEIFDDQFSVERPDGSNFTLKIRSTKLEDSAMYFCASILAQTYEQYFGPGTRLTVT.

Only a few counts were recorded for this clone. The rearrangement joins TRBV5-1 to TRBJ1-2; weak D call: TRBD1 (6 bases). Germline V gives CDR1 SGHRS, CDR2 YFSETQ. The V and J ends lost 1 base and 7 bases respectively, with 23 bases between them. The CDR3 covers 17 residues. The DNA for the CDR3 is TGCGCCAGCAGCTTGATCGGAGGTAGCGGGGGCGCGAGTGGCTACACCTTC. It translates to CASSLIGGSGGASGYTF.